The text below deals with one TCR beta chain. Its antigen is unidentified. This entry is derived from a study of cytomegalovirus exposure and HLA in healthy donors. Study background: One earlier analysis, a look at 150 million to 200 million T cells, found some 100 million unique TCR beta sequences. Notes on the study in general: As a later analysis revealed, most CMV-associated TCR beta chains appeared HLA-restricted.

Vbeta (60) and Jbeta (13) primers were used in the PCR. The repertoire was sequenced with immunoSEQ multiplex PCR; TCRdb's copy has only in-frame clones and lacks some. The sample includes fewer than 200,000 clones, roughly 85% of them seen just once. This CDR3 region has 15 residues. Germline CDR1 is MDHEN and CDR2 is SYDVKM. The V end was cut by 4 bases, the J end by 5 bases, with 17 bases between. Material for sequencing was PBMCs. The rearrangement uses TRBV28 and TRBJ2-5; D remains ambiguous. The TCR comes from a man between 18 and 29 years old in good health and CMV-seropositive. The DNA for the CDR3 is TGTGCCAGCAGTTCCTCCAGGAAATTTGGGGAGACCCAGTACTTC. It specifies CASSSSRKFGETQYF.